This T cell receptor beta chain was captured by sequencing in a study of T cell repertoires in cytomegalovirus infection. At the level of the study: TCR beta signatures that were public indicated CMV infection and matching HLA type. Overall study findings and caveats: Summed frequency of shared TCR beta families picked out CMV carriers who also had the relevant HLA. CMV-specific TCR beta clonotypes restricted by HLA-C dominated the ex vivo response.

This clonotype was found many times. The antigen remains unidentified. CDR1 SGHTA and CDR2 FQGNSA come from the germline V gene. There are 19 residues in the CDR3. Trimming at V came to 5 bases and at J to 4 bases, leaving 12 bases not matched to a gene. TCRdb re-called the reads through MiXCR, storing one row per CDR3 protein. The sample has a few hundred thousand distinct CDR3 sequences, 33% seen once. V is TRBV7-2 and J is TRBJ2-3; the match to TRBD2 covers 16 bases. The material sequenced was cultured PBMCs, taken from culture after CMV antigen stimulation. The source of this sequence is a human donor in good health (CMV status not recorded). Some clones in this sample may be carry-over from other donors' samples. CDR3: CASSPPGLAGGPAADTQYF. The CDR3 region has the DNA TGTGCCAGCAGCCCCCCGGGACTAGCGGGAGGGCCTGCAGCAGATACGCAGTATTTT.